A selection of T cell receptor beta chains follows, all from one sample in a study of blood T cell repertoires in COVID-19. Generated by immunoSEQ multiplex PCR, the TCRdb table keeps only in-frame clones and is missing some. The sample has about 250,000 clones, around 80% seen once. The sequenced sample consisted of peripheral blood. The receptors shown here come from a man aged 40-55 years with acute or convalescent COVID-19. The CDR3 runs from the conserved cysteine through the conserved F or W. D genes are given only for firm matches. Rows give clone size only sometimes, using once, few, many, or a class for an expanded clone.

abundance: NA
d_gene: TRBD1
j_gene: TRBJ1-5
v_gene: TRBV27
CDR3nt: TGTGCCAGCAGTACCTACGGACAGGGGATCCAGCCCCAGCATTTT
CDR3aa: CASSTYGQGIQPQHF

abundance: NA
d_gene: NA
j_gene: TRBJ1-6
v_gene: TRBV5-1
CDR3nt: TGCGCCAGCAGCGAGGGACAAGGAGTAAATTCACCCCTCCACTTT
CDR3aa: CASSEGQGVNSPLHF

abundance: NA
d_gene: TRBD1
j_gene: TRBJ1-2
v_gene: TRBV5-1
CDR3nt: TGCGCCAGCAGCCACGGGACAGGGGGCATGGATGGCTACACCTTC
CDR3aa: CASSHGTGGMDGYTF

abundance: NA
d_gene: NA
j_gene: TRBJ2-5
v_gene: TRBV7-8
CDR3nt: TGTGCCAGCAGCTGGAGGGTCCGGGACCCAAATCGCGAGACCCAGTACTTC
CDR3aa: CASSWRVRDPNRETQYF

abundance: once
d_gene: TRBD2
j_gene: TRBJ2-3
v_gene: TRBV30
CDR3nt: TGTGCCTGGAGCCCGGGACTAGCAAGAGATACGCAGTATTTT
CDR3aa: CAWSPGLARDTQYF

abundance: once
d_gene: NA
j_gene: TRBJ1-3
v_gene: TRBV9
CDR3nt: TGTGCCAGCAGCCCCCTACTCGGGGGTACTGGAAACACCATATATTTT
CDR3aa: CASSPLLGGTGNTIYF

abundance: NA
d_gene: NA
j_gene: TRBJ1-1
v_gene: TRBV3-1/TRBV3-2
CDR3nt: TGTGCCAGCAGCCAAGACGGAGGAGGGAATCCGAACACTGAAGCTTTCTTT
CDR3aa: CASSQDGGGNPNTEAFF

abundance: NA
d_gene: NA
j_gene: TRBJ2-2
v_gene: TRBV10-3
CDR3nt: TGTGCCATCAGTGAGTCAACCGGGGTGTCCTCGAACACCGAGGAGCTGTTTTTT
CDR3aa: CAISESTGVSSNTEELFF

abundance: NA
d_gene: NA
j_gene: TRBJ2-3
v_gene: TRBV7-2
CDR3nt: TGTGCCAGCAGCTTAGCGCAGGTTAGGGGGGGGACAGATACGCAGTATTTT
CDR3aa: CASSLAQVRGGTDTQYF

abundance: NA
d_gene: NA
j_gene: TRBJ1-1
v_gene: TRBV6-5
CDR3nt: TGTGCCACCCGTGGGCAGGGTGCCACTGAAGCTTTCTTT
CDR3aa: CATRGQGATEAFF

abundance: NA
d_gene: TRBD1
j_gene: TRBJ2-7
v_gene: TRBV6-6
CDR3nt: TGTGCCAGCAGTAACCCGAGACAGGGCTCCAACGAGCAGTACTTC
CDR3aa: CASSNPRQGSNEQYF

abundance: NA
d_gene: NA
j_gene: TRBJ1-1
v_gene: TRBV19
CDR3nt: TGTGCCAGTAGTACCGGTCGCGGAACTGAAGCTTTCTTT
CDR3aa: CASSTGRGTEAFF

abundance: NA
d_gene: TRBD1
j_gene: TRBJ1-2
v_gene: TRBV10-3
CDR3nt: TGTACCATCAGTTCCCCGACAGGGGGCAACTATGGCTACACCTTC
CDR3aa: CTISSPTGGNYGYTF

abundance: NA
d_gene: TRBD1
j_gene: TRBJ1-2
v_gene: TRBV5-1
CDR3nt: TGCGCCAGCAGCGCCCGACAGGGGATGGACTATGGCTACACCTTC
CDR3aa: CASSARQGMDYGYTF

abundance: NA
d_gene: TRBD1
j_gene: TRBJ1-1
v_gene: TRBV9
CDR3nt: TGTGCCAGCAGCCCATGGGACAGAATGAACACTGAAGCTTTCTTT
CDR3aa: CASSPWDRMNTEAFF

abundance: NA
d_gene: TRBD2
j_gene: TRBJ2-2
v_gene: TRBV20-1
CDR3nt: TGCAGTGCTAGTAGCGGGATCACCGGGGAGCTGTTTTTT
CDR3aa: CSASSGITGELFF

abundance: NA
d_gene: TRBD2
j_gene: TRBJ2-5
v_gene: TRBV15
CDR3nt: TGTGCCACCAGCAGAGGGGGTAGCGGGTCCGAGACCCAGTACTTC
CDR3aa: CATSRGGSGSETQYF

abundance: few
d_gene: TRBD1
j_gene: TRBJ1-3
v_gene: TRBV10-3
CDR3nt: TGTGCCATCAGTGAGCCCGGACAGGGGTTGGGAAACACCATATATTTT
CDR3aa: CAISEPGQGLGNTIYF

abundance: NA
d_gene: NA
j_gene: TRBJ1-2
v_gene: TRBV7-9
CDR3nt: TGTGCCAGCAGTCAGACAGGAGAGCCCTATGGCTACACCTTC
CDR3aa: CASSQTGEPYGYTF

abundance: NA
d_gene: TRBD2
j_gene: TRBJ2-1
v_gene: TRBV5-1
CDR3nt: TGCGCCAGCAGCTTGTCTAGCGGGATGGGAAATGAGCAGTTCTTC
CDR3aa: CASSLSSGMGNEQFF

abundance: NA
d_gene: NA
j_gene: TRBJ2-5
v_gene: TRBV30
CDR3nt: TGTGCCTGGAGTGTACGACTACTTAAAGAGACCCAGTACTTC
CDR3aa: CAWSVRLLKETQYF

abundance: NA
d_gene: TRBD1
j_gene: TRBJ2-2
v_gene: TRBV27
CDR3nt: TGTGCCAGCAGTTTCCAGGGGGCCTCGAACACCGGGGAGCTGTTTTTT
CDR3aa: CASSFQGASNTGELFF

abundance: NA
d_gene: NA
j_gene: TRBJ2-7
v_gene: TRBV19
CDR3nt: TGTGCCAGTAGTATCTCTTATAGCGATAACTACGAGCAGTACTTC
CDR3aa: CASSISYSDNYEQYF

abundance: NA
d_gene: TRBD2
j_gene: TRBJ2-5
v_gene: TRBV18
CDR3nt: TGTGCCAGCTCGCGACTAGCACGGGAGACCCAGTACTTC
CDR3aa: CASSRLARETQYF

abundance: NA
d_gene: NA
j_gene: TRBJ2-5
v_gene: TRBV6-5
CDR3nt: TGTGCCAGCAGCCTCACAGGGTTCCAAGAGACCCAGTACTTC
CDR3aa: CASSLTGFQETQYF

abundance: few
d_gene: TRBD2
j_gene: TRBJ2-3
v_gene: TRBV9
CDR3nt: TGTGCCAGCAGCGGAACTAGCGGGAGTGGTCCAGATACGCAGTATTTT
CDR3aa: CASSGTSGSGPDTQYF

abundance: NA
d_gene: NA
j_gene: TRBJ2-7
v_gene: TRBV10-3
CDR3nt: TGTGCCATCAGGGGGGACACCTACGAGCAGTACTTC
CDR3aa: CAIRGDTYEQYF

abundance: NA
d_gene: NA
j_gene: TRBJ1-3
v_gene: TRBV29-1
CDR3nt: TGCAGCGTTCGGGACACTGGATTAAACACCATATATTTT
CDR3aa: CSVRDTGLNTIYF

abundance: NA
d_gene: TRBD1
j_gene: TRBJ1-2
v_gene: TRBV6-5
CDR3nt: TGTGCCAGCAGAGGACAGGGTTTGGTCTATGGCTACACCTTC
CDR3aa: CASRGQGLVYGYTF